A single sample is the source of the 13 T cell receptor beta chains below, sequenced in a study of T cell changes during pregnancy in multiple sclerosis. The table came from immunoSEQ multiplex PCR; TCRdb's copy has only in-frame clones and leaves some out. Counted here are about 100,000 clones, around 92% occurring once; the ten biggest clones make up 1.9%. The sample in question was peripheral blood, obtained after pregnancy. All receptors derive from a female donor with multiple sclerosis, enrolled in a pregnancy study.

This clone has a single count. The chain uses TRBV28 and TRBJ1-2, with 9 bases matching TRBD1. Germline loops: CDR1 MDHEN, CDR2 SYDVKM. The CDR3 covers 13 residues. V lost 5 bases and J lost 4; bases outside the gene matches: 2. For the CDR3, the DNA is TGTGCCAGCAGTCAGGGACAGGGCTATGGCTACACCTTC. Amino acids: CASSQGQGYGYTF.

The V call is TRBV28, the J call TRBJ2-1; 9 bases match TRBD2. The CDR3 spans 16 residues. CDR1 is MDHEN and CDR2 is SYDVKM in the germline V gene. V trimming: 2 bases; J trimming: 0 bases; junction bases outside the gene matches: 2. CDR3 DNA sequence: TGTGCCAGCAGTTTAACGACTAGCGGCTCCTACAATGAGCAGTTCTTC. Translation: CASSLTTSGSYNEQFF.

The chain combines TRBV2 with TRBJ2-7; 12 bases are a match to TRBD2. CDR1 is SNHLY, CDR2 FYNNEI, per germline. The CDR3 has 13 amino acids. V was pared by 10 bases and J by 5 bases, with 6 bases of the junction left unmatched. The CDR3 is CATRLAGGNEQYF. The CDR3 DNA reads TGTGCCACCCGTCTAGCGGGAGGGAACGAGCAGTACTTC.

The chain joins TRBV7-2 to TRBJ2-3; TRBD2 matches at 7 bases. The CDR3 consists of 15 residues. V lost 0 bases to trimming and J lost 6 bases; unmatched junction nucleotides: 6. CDR1 and CDR2 (germline): SGHTA, FQGNSA. In DNA, the CDR3 is TGTGCCAGCAGCTTAGCGCCCGGGGGAGGGGATACGCAGTATTTT. It specifies CASSLAPGGGDTQYF.

The J gene is TRBJ1-1, the V gene TRBV19; TRBD1 matches at 7 bases. This CDR3 is 15 amino acids long. Germline V CDR1 and CDR2: LNHDA, SQIVND (reference sequence). Trimming at V came to 8 bases and at J to 1 base, leaving 10 bases not matched to a gene. In DNA, the CDR3 is TGTGCCAGTTCGCGGATACAGGGGCAGAACACTGAAGCTTTCTTT. Translation: CASSRIQGQNTEAFF. The full variable domain, rest sourced from reference TRBV19 and TRBJ1-1, is DGGITQSPKYLFRKEGQNVTLSCEQNLNHDAMYWYRQDPGQGLRLIYYSQIVNDFQKGDIAEGYSVSREKKESFPLTVTSAQKNPTAFYLCASSRIQGQNTEAFFGQGTRLTVV.

The J gene is TRBJ2-1, the V gene TRBV4-2; 11 bases map to TRBD2. The CDR3 runs to 17 residues. CDR1 and CDR2 (germline): LGHNA, YNFKEQ. V lost 1 base and J lost 4; bases outside the gene matches: 6. The CDR3 is CASSQALAGGPYNEQFF. The CDR3 DNA reads TGTGCCAGCAGCCAAGCCTTAGCGGGAGGGCCTTACAATGAGCAGTTCTTC.

This clone has a handful of counts. The V gene is TRBV7-6, the J gene TRBJ2-4; the match to TRBD1 covers 8 bases. The CDR3 length is 17 residues. The J segment lost 5 bases and the V segment lost 3 bases, leaving 12 bases of the junction unmatched. Germline V gene lookup returns CDR1 SGHVS and CDR2 FNYEAQ. CDR3 DNA: TGTGCCAGCAGCTTGCTGCCCTTGACAGGGGCCCAAAACATTCAGTACTTC. Translating it yields CASSLLPLTGAQNIQYF. The variable domain in full, with the rest retrieved from reference TRBV7-6 and TRBJ2-4, is GAGVSQSPRYKVTKRGQDVALRCDPISGHVSLYWYRQALGQGPEFLTYFNYEAQQDKSGLPNDRFSAERPEGSISTLTIQRTEQRDSAMYRCASSLLPLTGAQNIQYFGAGTRLSVL.

This clone has a handful of counts. The rearrangement joins TRBV5-1 to TRBJ1-1; 7 nucleotides line up with TRBD1. The germline gives CDR1 SGHRS, CDR2 YFSETQ. The CDR3 loop spans 12 amino acids. V lost 4 bases and J lost 13; bases outside the gene matches: 10. The CDR3 coding sequence is TGCGCCAGCAGCATCGGGACAGATGGACTTTTCTTT. This codes for CASSIGTDGLFF.

V gene TRBV25-1 combines with J gene TRBJ1-1, with 7 nucleotides matching TRBD1. The germline V gene encodes CDR1 MGHDK and CDR2 SYGVNS. V trimming: 8 bases; J trimming: 7 bases; junction bases outside the gene matches: 16. The CDR3 has 15 amino acids. CDR3 region: CASGGFGGQGVEAFF. The CDR3 bases are TGTGCCAGCGGGGGATTTGGGGGGCAGGGGGTTGAAGCTTTCTTT.

The CDR3 is CSVEGSGRGGLYNEQFF. The CDR3 region has the DNA TGCAGCGTTGAAGGATCGGGGCGGGGGGGACTCTACAATGAGCAGTTCTTC. This sequence joins TRBV29-1 and TRBJ2-1; 9 nucleotides align to TRBD2. The CDR3 runs to 17 residues. Germline CDR1 and CDR2: SQVTM and ANQGSEA. Losses at the gene ends were 1 base for V and 3 bases for J; bases not matched to a gene: 10.

The rearrangement links TRBV2 to TRBJ1-2; perhaps TRBD1 as D (5 bases). V was cut by 0 bases and J by 2 bases, with 13 bases left in between. CDR3 length: 16 residues. The germline V gene has CDR1 SNHLY and CDR2 FYNNEI. CDR3 protein: CASSEARASINYGYTF. CDR3 bases: TGTGCCAGCAGTGAAGCCAGGGCCTCAATCAACTATGGCTACACCTTC.

The CDR3 loop is CASSLSASGANSYEQYF. The CDR3, as DNA: TGTGCCAGCAGTTTATCGGCTAGCGGGGCTAACTCCTACGAGCAGTACTTC. The chain carries TRBV27 and TRBJ2-7, with 9 positions matching TRBD2. CDR1 and CDR2 from the germline V gene are MNHEY and SMNVEV (reference sequence). This CDR3 comprises 17 residues. Trimming at V came to 0 bases and at J to 0 bases, leaving 6 bases not matched to a gene.

The genes are TRBV5-6 and TRBJ2-7; unclear D gene. The V gene lost 3 bases and the J gene lost 4 bases, with 11 bases spanning the gap. There are 13 residues in the CDR3. The germline gives CDR1 SGHDT, CDR2 YYEEEE. The CDR3 protein is CASSSAYGYEQYF. The CDR3 DNA is TGTGCCAGCAGCTCCGCATACGGTTACGAGCAGTACTTC.